Below are 9 T cell receptor beta chains sequenced from a single sample in a study of identical twins. TCRdb called the 5' RACE reads again in MiXCR, with one record for every CDR3 protein. The sample yields about 790,000 distinct CDR3 sequences, roughly 18% seen once. A further study also used this sample, focusing on T cells expressing NK-cell markers.

The sample was PBMCs. Receptors originate from a woman between 18 and 29 years old in good health.

The chain links TRBV6-1 to TRBJ2-7; 9 bases align to TRBD1. The CDR3 is 15 amino acids. After removal of 6 bases from V and 3 bases from J, the junction contained 9 bases not matched to a gene. CDR1 and CDR2 (germline): MNHNS, SASEGT. The CDR3 coding sequence is TGTGCCAGCAGCCCCCCGGGACAGGGAATCTACGAGCAGTACTTC. It codes for CASSPPGQGIYEQYF.

This clonotype was counted between two and nine times. V gene TRBV6-2 or TRBV6-3 combines with J gene TRBJ2-1, with 9 nucleotides matching TRBD2. The trim removed 6 bases at V and 9 bases at J, leaving 15 bases unmatched. This CDR3 comprises 16 residues. CDR1 and CDR2 from the germline V gene are MNHEY and SVGEGT. The CDR3 region is CASRPLWNSGGSEQFF. CDR3 sequence (DNA): TGTGCCAGCAGACCCCTATGGAATAGCGGGGGAAGTGAGCAGTTCTTC.

This clonotype was detected only a few times. This chain connects TRBV6-4 to TRBJ2-3; 8 nucleotides line up with TRBD1. V shed 5 bases, J shed 4 bases, and the junction held 8 bases outside the gene matches. CDR1 and CDR2 from the germline V gene are MRHNA and SNTAGT. The CDR3 consists of 15 residues. CDR3 nucleotides: TGTGCCAGCAGTATTTCGCAGGGGGCGTCAGATACGCAGTATTTT. This codes for CASSISQGASDTQYF.

This clonotype showed up many times. V and J are TRBV12-3 or TRBV12-4 and TRBJ2-3; 13 bases map to TRBD2. Trimming at V came to 6 bases and at J to 0 bases, leaving 6 bases not matched to a gene. The CDR3 contains 17 residues. CDR3 coding DNA: TGTGCCAGCAGGCCGGGACTAGCGGGACGTAGCACAGATACGCAGTATTTT. Translation: CASRPGLAGRSTDTQYF.

This sequence joins TRBV3-1 and TRBJ2-3; 8 bases agree with TRBD2. The CDR3 length is 15 residues. After removal of 8 bases from V and 6 bases from J, the junction contained 13 bases not matched to a gene. CDR1 LGHDT and CDR2 YNNKEL come from the germline V gene (reference sequence). The CDR3 DNA reads TGTGCCAGCTCTCTGCGCCCAGCGGGAGTGGATACGCAGTATTTT. This gives the protein CASSLRPAGVDTQYF.

V and J are TRBV7-6 and TRBJ2-7, with TRBD1 as a possible D gene (5 bases). Trimming cost V 3 bases and J 6 bases, with 12 bases left between them. The CDR3 has 13 residues. Germline loops: CDR1 SGHVS, CDR2 FNYEAQ. CDR3: CASSFLTATEQYF. The DNA of the CDR3 is TGTGCCAGCAGCTTCTTGACAGCGACCGAGCAGTACTTC.

On this clonotype itself: Germline is not matched at one junction end, which may reflect a read error. The genes are TRBV20-1 and TRBJ2-3; D is unresolved. Germline V gene sequence: CDR1 DFQATT, CDR2 SNEGSKA (reference sequence). This CDR3 region has 13 residues. The CDR3 loop is CSASTWSTDTQYF. As DNA, the CDR3 is TGCAGCGCTAGTACCTGGAGCACAGATACGCAGTATTTT.

This chain joins TRBV5-1 and TRBJ1-1; 11 nucleotides line up with TRBD1. CDR1 and CDR2 from the germline V gene are SGHRS and YFSETQ. The CDR3 loop spans 15 amino acids. The V gene end was trimmed by 5 bases and the J gene end by 1 base; junction bases not matched to a gene: 4. The CDR3, as DNA: TGCGCCAGCAGAGGACAGGGGGCGCGGAACACTGAAGCTTTCTTT. Translation gives CASRGQGARNTEAFF.

The chain recombines TRBV7-2 with TRBJ2-2; 9 bases align to TRBD1. The CDR3 length is 16 residues. Germline CDR1 SGHTA, CDR2 FQGNSA. V was pared by 6 bases and J by 6 bases, with 11 bases of the junction left unmatched. Here the CDR3 reads CASRQGDRVYSGELFF. CDR3 DNA: TGTGCCAGCAGACAGGGGGACAGGGTATATTCCGGGGAGCTGTTTTTT.